Listed below are T cell receptor beta chains from one sample, sequenced in a study of beta chain features in type 1 diabetes. Repertoires were generated with immunoSEQ multiplex PCR, while TCRdb's copy carries only in-frame clones and drops some. The sample contains over 700,000 clones, roughly a sixth of which appear only once. The sequencing sample was made of naive CD4+ T cells from blood. Receptors were obtained from a woman aged 18-29 years in good health. CDR3s include the opening cysteine and the closing phenylalanine or tryptophan. D genes are given only for firm matches. A row's size may be missing; if present it is once, few, many or a size class.

J gene,V gene,D gene,clone size,CDR3 DNA,CDR3 protein
TRBJ2-1,TRBV28,TRBD2,few,TGTGCCAGCAAGGCGGGAGGGACCTACAATGAGCAGTTCTTC,CASKAGGTYNEQFF
TRBJ2-1,TRBV7-9,NA,NA,TGTGCCAGCAGCCTGGCGTCTAGCCTGACGTTTAGGGTTGATGAGCAGTTCTTC,CASSLASSLTFRVDEQFF
TRBJ1-5,TRBV10-3,TRBD1,few,TGTGCCATCGGGACAGCCCGGCGGTCCAATCAGCCCCAGCATTTT,CAIGTARRSNQPQHF
TRBJ2-5,TRBV7-9,NA,few,TGTGCCAGCAGCGCAAAACGGGAATTGGGGCAAGAGACCCAGTACTTC,CASSAKRELGQETQYF
TRBJ2-2,TRBV14,TRBD2,NA,TGTGCCAGCAGCCAAAGGACTAGCGGGGCCGGGGAGCTGTTTTTT,CASSQRTSGAGELFF
TRBJ2-2,TRBV5-1,NA,NA,TGCGCCAGCAGCTGGGGAGACACCGGGGAGCTGTTTTTT,CASSWGDTGELFF
TRBJ1-2,TRBV2,NA,few,TGTGCCAGCAGTGAAAGTCGCCAGGGTCATGGCTACACCTTC,CASSESRQGHGYTF
TRBJ2-3,TRBV9,TRBD2,few,TGTGCCAGCAGCGTATTAGCGGGAGAGTGGAGCACAGATACGCAGTATTTT,CASSVLAGEWSTDTQYF
TRBJ1-1,TRBV7-3,NA,NA,TGTGCCAGCAGCTTTTTACAGATTTTGAACACTGAAGCTTTCTTT,CASSFLQILNTEAFF
TRBJ2-6,TRBV15,NA,NA,TGTGCCACCAGCAGACCAAGGTCTGGGGCCAACGTCCTGACTTTC,CATSRPRSGANVLTF
TRBJ2-4,TRBV15,NA,NA,TGTGCCACCAGCAGAGATCCCCAAAACATTCAGTACTTC,CATSRDPQNIQYF
TRBJ2-5,TRBV11-3,NA,few,TGTGCCAGCAGCCCGGGGCCCTCCGAGACCCAGTACTTC,CASSPGPSETQYF
TRBJ2-2,TRBV10-3,NA,few,TGTGCCATCAGTGACGGGTCTGGAAACCCCTTTGTGGGCGGGGAGCTGTTTTTT,CAISDGSGNPFVGGELFF
TRBJ1-2,TRBV2,TRBD1,NA,TGTGCCAGCAGGGTTGACAGGGACTATGGCTACACCTTC,CASRVDRDYGYTF
TRBJ2-1,TRBV6-5,NA,few,TGTGCCAGCAGTTACTCTTCGGGAGTTGCCAATGAGCAGTTCTTC,CASSYSSGVANEQFF
TRBJ2-3,TRBV7-2,NA,NA,TGTGCCAGCAGCTTCTCGAGCACAGATACGCAGTATTTT,CASSFSSTDTQYF
TRBJ2-7,TRBV6-1,NA,few,TGTGCCAGCAGTGCTCAGGGGCTCTACGAGCAGTACTTC,CASSAQGLYEQYF